A single sample is the source of the 26 T cell receptor beta chains below, sequenced in a study of blood T cell repertoires in COVID-19. Clones were read by immunoSEQ multiplex PCR, and TCRdb kept only the in-frame ones, dropping some. This table has 100,000 to 150,000 clones, 80% to 90% appearing once. Sequenced material: peripheral blood. The receptors derive from a man aged 55-75 years with COVID-19, enrolled during active disease.

The chain is built from TRBV28 and TRBJ1-2; 7 bases align to TRBD1. V lost 5 bases to trimming and J lost 7 bases; unmatched junction nucleotides: 4. Germline V gives CDR1 MDHEN, CDR2 SYDVKM. CDR3 size: 12 residues. The CDR3 loop reads CASSTAGGGYTF. The CDR3 nucleotides are TGTGCCAGCAGTACAGCAGGGGGTGGCTACACCTTC.

The V gene is TRBV4-1, the J gene TRBJ1-1; no clear D. The CDR3 contains 15 residues. V shed 4 bases and J shed 1 base, with 13 bases lying between them. Germline V gene sequence: CDR1 MGHRA, CDR2 YSYEKL. The CDR3 coding sequence is TGCGCCAGCAGCCCCCAGGTTGGAGGGAACACTGAAGCTTTCTTT. Protein sequence: CASSPQVGGNTEAFF.

The chain links TRBV30 to TRBJ1-2; 7 bases match TRBD1. CDR1 is GTSNPN and CDR2 is SVGIG in the germline V gene (reference sequence). The V gene end was trimmed by 5 bases and the J gene end by 0 bases; junction bases not matched to a gene: 6. The CDR3 covers 14 residues. The CDR3 loop is CAWEPGTANYGYTF. The CDR3 DNA sequence: TGTGCCTGGGAGCCGGGGACAGCTAACTATGGCTACACCTTC.

V usage is TRBV7-3 and J usage is TRBJ1-2, with a weak D call TRBD1 (6 bases). This CDR3 contains 14 residues. CDR1 and CDR2 from the germline V gene are SGHTA and FQGTGA. The V gene lost 5 bases and the J gene lost 4 bases, with 14 bases spanning the gap. In DNA, the CDR3 is TGTGCCAGCAGCCCCTTAGGACAGAGCTATGGCTACACCTTC. This encodes CASSPLGQSYGYTF.

This clone was detected only once. V and J are TRBV6-2 or TRBV6-3 and TRBJ2-7; tentatively, D is TRBD1 (6 bases). Deletions cut 5 bases from V and 2 bases from J, with 16 bases between. This CDR3 spans 15 amino acids. Germline V gene lookup returns CDR1 MNHEY and CDR2 SVGEGT. The CDR3 protein is CASSNAGVGPYEQYF. The CDR3 DNA is TGTGCCAGCAGTAACGCAGGGGTCGGGCCCTACGAGCAGTACTTC.

This chain joins TRBV28 and TRBJ2-7, with 8 bases identical to TRBD2. The CDR3 length is 14 residues. Trimming removed 8 bases from V and 0 bases from J; junction bases left unmatched: 6. From germline, CDR1 is MDHEN and CDR2 SYDVKM. CDR3 protein: CASVHAGGSYEQYF. The DNA of the CDR3 is TGTGCCAGCGTCCACGCGGGGGGCTCCTACGAGCAGTACTTC. Looking up the rest from reference TRBV28 and TRBJ2-7 gives the full variable domain: DVKVTQSSRYLVKRTGEKVFLECVQDMDHENMFWYRQDPGLGLRLIYFSYDVKMKEKGDIPEGYSVSREKKERFSLILESASTNQTSMYLCASVHAGGSYEQYFGPGTRLTVT.

This chain uses TRBV19 with TRBJ1-1; TRBD1 matches 9 bases. The germline CDR1 and CDR2 sequences are LNHDA and SQIVND (reference sequence). The V segment lost 5 bases and the J segment 10 bases; nucleotides outside the gene matches: 8. This CDR3 region has 13 residues. CDR3 sequence (DNA): TGTGCCAGTAGTCCCACAGGGGGCGCGGGAGCTTTCTTT. Protein: CASSPTGGAGAFF.

This clone was seen a single time. The J gene is TRBJ1-2, the V gene TRBV18, with 7 bases lining up with TRBD1. Losses at the gene ends were 3 bases for V and 1 base for J; bases not matched to a gene: 8. The CDR3 contains 16 residues. Germline lookup yields CDR1 KGHSH and CDR2 LQKENI. DNA of the CDR3: TGTGCCAGCTCACCGGGCTCGACAGGGAATAACTATGGCTACACCTTC. Translated: CASSPGSTGNNYGYTF.

This clone was detected once. The rearrangement joins TRBV20-1 to TRBJ2-7; D gene ambiguous. V gave up 3 bases and J gave up 3 bases, with 6 bases separating them. The CDR3 is made up of 11 amino acids. Germline CDR1 DFQATT, CDR2 SNEGSKA (reference sequence). The DNA for the CDR3 is TGCAGTGCTAGTCCAGGCTACGAGCAGTACTTC. Its protein product is CSASPGYEQYF.

The V call is TRBV5-1, the J call TRBJ2-1, with a tentative D call TRBD2 (5 bases). CDR1 is SGHRS, CDR2 YFSETQ, per germline. Deletions cut 3 bases from V and 7 bases from J, with 11 bases between. The CDR3 is 13 amino acids. The CDR3 sequence is CASSSGGRNEQFF. The CDR3 region has the DNA TGCGCCAGCAGCTCCGGCGGGCGGAATGAGCAGTTCTTC.

This sequence joins TRBV5-1 and TRBJ2-7; the match to TRBD1 covers 10 bases. Germline V lookup: CDR1 SGHRS, CDR2 YFSETQ. Unmatched junction bases numbered 12, after V lost 0 bases and J lost 3 bases. The CDR3 has 18 amino acids. The CDR3 DNA is TGCGCCAGCAGCTTGGCCCTACCGACAGGGGGCTTCCTCTACGAGCAGTACTTC. It codes for CASSLALPTGGFLYEQYF.

The rearrangement joins TRBV6-5 to TRBJ1-5, with 7 bases aligning to TRBD1. Germline values: CDR1 MNHEY, CDR2 SVGAGI. The CDR3 has 13 residues. V lost 5 bases, J lost 7 bases, and 5 bases stayed unmatched. CDR3 DNA: TGTGCCAGCAGTCCCCGGGGACAGCAGCCCCAGCATTTT. This encodes CASSPRGQQPQHF.

As to this clone: The same CDR3 arises from other DNA sequences in this sample as well. This chain joins TRBV11-2 and TRBJ2-7, with 7 bases matching TRBD1. This CDR3 spans 16 amino acids. Germline lookup yields CDR1 SGHAT and CDR2 FQNNGV. Trimming removed 5 bases from V and 0 bases from J; junction bases left unmatched: 10. The CDR3 loop reads CASSKSGTVSSYEQYF. The CDR3, as DNA: TGTGCCAGCAGCAAATCCGGGACAGTTAGCTCCTACGAGCAGTACTTC.

This sequence joins TRBV5-1 and TRBJ2-7, with 7 positions matching TRBD2. The germline V gene has CDR1 SGHRS and CDR2 YFSETQ. V lost 0 bases and J lost 2; bases outside the gene matches: 2. This CDR3 spans 14 amino acids. The CDR3 loop reads CASSLVAGTYEQYF. In DNA, the CDR3 is TGCGCCAGCAGCTTGGTAGCGGGCACCTACGAGCAGTACTTC.

The chain employs TRBV5-4 and TRBJ1-2; maybe TRBD1 (5 bases). Trimming removed 4 bases from V and 8 bases from J, with 12 bases in between. The CDR3 is 12 amino acids. The germline V gene encodes CDR1 SGHNT and CDR2 YYREEE (reference sequence). The CDR3 loop is CASSPTGAGYTF. The CDR3, as DNA: TGTGCCAGCAGCCCAACAGGTGCGGGCTACACCTTC. The full variable domain, its missing parts supplied by reference TRBV5-4 and TRBJ1-2, is ETGVTQSPTHLIKTRGQQVTLRCSSQSGHNTVSWYQQALGQGPQFIFQYYREEENGRGNFPPRFSGLQFPNYSSELNVNALELDDSALYLCASSPTGAGYTFGSGTRLTVV.

The chain links TRBV6-5 to TRBJ1-2, with unresolved D. Trimming removed 6 bases at V and 8 bases at J, with 10 bases between. Germline CDR1 reads MNHEY; CDR2 reads SVGAGI. This CDR3 has 11 residues. The CDR3 bases are TGTGCCAGCAGGGCCACGTTGGGCTACACCTTC. Its protein product is CASRATLGYTF.

This chain uses TRBV10-1 with TRBJ2-1; 10 bases line up with TRBD2. The germline CDR1 and CDR2 sequences are WNHNN and SYGVQD (reference sequence). The length of the CDR3 is 13 residues. The V gene end was trimmed by 10 bases and the J gene end by 6 bases; junction bases not matched to a gene: 6. CDR3: CANAAGGLNEQFF. DNA for the CDR3: TGCGCCAACGCAGCGGGGGGGCTCAATGAGCAGTTCTTC.

The CDR3 DNA is TGTGCCAGCAGCGTAGCACAGGGGGCGAGGAACACTGAAGCTTTCTTT. It is translated as CASSVAQGARNTEAFF. The V gene is TRBV9, the J gene TRBJ1-1; TRBD1 aligns across 9 bases. J gave up 1 base and V 0 bases, and 4 bases lay outside the gene matches. Germline V CDR1 and CDR2: SGDLS, YYNGEE. The CDR3 totals 16 residues.

The chain combines TRBV5-4 with TRBJ1-2, with 8 nucleotides matching TRBD1. The J segment lost 2 bases and the V segment lost 0 bases, leaving 3 bases of the junction unmatched. CDR1 SGHNT and CDR2 YYREEE come from the germline V gene (reference sequence). The CDR3 is made up of 15 amino acids. CDR3 nucleotides: TGTGCCAGCAGCTTGGCCACAGGGGGGAACTATGGCTACACCTTC. Translation: CASSLATGGNYGYTF.

The chain has TRBV9 and TRBJ1-1, with 7 bases fitting TRBD1. This CDR3 has 15 amino acids. Germline CDR1 SGDLS, CDR2 YYNGEE. The V and J ends lost 0 bases and 4 bases, in that order; junction bases with no gene match: 6. The CDR3 protein is CASSVGGGSVTEAFF. DNA of the CDR3: TGTGCCAGCAGCGTAGGAGGGGGCTCTGTCACTGAAGCTTTCTTT.

The rearrangement uses TRBV6-1 and TRBJ1-2, with a weak D call TRBD1 (5 bases). Germline V gene lookup returns CDR1 MNHNS and CDR2 SASEGT. Trimming pared 3 bases from V and 3 bases from J, leaving 14 bases between. There are 15 residues in the CDR3. This CDR3 reads CASSDEGDLDYGYTF. CDR3 nucleotides: TGTGCCAGCAGTGATGAAGGGGATCTCGACTATGGCTACACCTTC.

The chain links TRBV4-2 to TRBJ1-5; TRBD1 agrees at 8 bases. The CDR3 length is 16 residues. V trimming: 4 bases; J trimming: 7 bases; junction bases outside the gene matches: 12. Germline V gene sequence: CDR1 LGHNA, CDR2 YNFKEQ. The CDR3 bases are TGTGCCAGCAGCCCGCAGGGGACAGGAGTTAACCAGCCCCAGCATTTT. This gives the protein CASSPQGTGVNQPQHF.

J is TRBJ2-5 and V is TRBV5-1; 10 bases agree with TRBD2. The CDR3 spans 16 residues. V lost 3 bases and J lost 5; bases outside the gene matches: 10. Per germline, CDR1 SGHRS and CDR2 YFSETQ. The CDR3 reads CASSSGASGGGETQYF. The DNA for the CDR3 is TGCGCCAGCAGCTCTGGAGCTAGCGGGGGCGGGGAGACCCAGTACTTC.

The chain uses TRBV5-4 and TRBJ2-3, with 8 bases aligning to TRBD2. The CDR3 runs to 17 residues. V dropped 1 base and J dropped 4; count of bases not matched to a gene: 11. Germline CDR1 is SGHNT and CDR2 is YYREEE (reference sequence). CDR3 residues: CASSLSGGGNNPDTQYF. In DNA, the CDR3 is TGTGCCAGCAGCTTGTCGGGCGGGGGGAACAACCCAGATACGCAGTATTTT.

This chain joins TRBV19 and TRBJ2-1, with 9 nucleotides matching TRBD2. The V gene's germline CDR1 is LNHDA and CDR2 SQIVND (reference sequence). V gave up 8 bases and J gave up 8 bases; unmatched junction bases: 13. The CDR3 consists of 15 residues. CDR3 bases: TGTGCCAGTTCAGAGGGGCTAGCGGGGTCCGATGAGCAGTTCTTC. As protein: CASSEGLAGSDEQFF.

This chain uses TRBV4-1 with TRBJ1-5; 10 nucleotides match TRBD1. Trimming cost V 0 bases and J 8 bases; bases outside gene matches: 10. CDR1 is MGHRA, CDR2 YSYEKL, per germline. The CDR3 runs 17 residues. CDR3 coding DNA: TGCGCCAGCAGCCAAGATGTGGGACAGGGGCTTTCTAAGCCCCAGCATTTT. It translates to CASSQDVGQGLSKPQHF.